These 21 T cell receptor beta chains were sequenced from one sample in a study of blood T cell repertoires in COVID-19. Libraries were prepared by immunoSEQ multiplex PCR; TCRdb keeps only in-frame clonotypes and omits some of them. The table records about 34,000 clones, 85% to 90% of them present only once. The sequencing input was peripheral blood. These receptors were collected from a man aged 65 to 79 with active COVID-19.

The J gene is TRBJ1-5, the V gene TRBV29-1; 7 bases map to TRBD1. CDR1 is SQVTM, CDR2 ANQGSEA, per germline. This CDR3 has 15 residues. The ends lost 8 bases at V and 4 bases at J; junction bases unmatched: 14. CDR3 nucleotides: TGCAGCCTGGGGATGAGGGGGCCAGCTAATCAGCCCCAGCATTTT. This sequence encodes CSLGMRGPANQPQHF.

The V and J genes are TRBV10-3 and TRBJ1-1, with D maybe TRBD1 (5 bases). V was pared by 11 bases and J by 6 bases, with 13 bases between. This CDR3 has 11 residues. The germline V gene encodes CDR1 ENHRY and CDR2 SYGVKD. The CDR3 region is CACRVESEAFF. The CDR3 nucleotides read TGTGCCTGCAGGGTGGAGTCTGAAGCTTTCTTT.

This chain links TRBV19 with TRBJ1-1, with D hard to call. Trimming took 3 bases from V and 1 from J, leaving 9 bases between them. CDR1 is LNHDA and CDR2 is SQIVND in the germline V gene (reference sequence). The CDR3 length is 14 residues. CDR3 DNA: TGTGCCAGTAGTATGGGGAGTTGGAACACTGAAGCTTTCTTT. It encodes CASSMGSWNTEAFF.

This rearrangement joins TRBV6-2 or TRBV6-3 to TRBJ2-5, with a tentative D call TRBD2 (6 bases). V was pared by 6 bases and J by 4 bases, with 12 bases between. The V gene's germline CDR1 is MNHEY and CDR2 SVGEGT. The CDR3 sequence is 13 residues long. The chain's CDR3 is CASSRGVGETQYF. The CDR3 DNA follows: TGTGCCAGCAGCCGCGGGGTTGGAGAGACCCAGTACTTC.

The V gene is TRBV19, the J gene TRBJ2-1, with 12 positions matching TRBD2. With V trimmed by 4 bases and J by 3 bases, 1 base remained unmatched. The CDR3 is made up of 15 amino acids. In germline, CDR1 is LNHDA, CDR2 SQIVND (reference sequence). The chain's CDR3 is CASSKLAGGYNEQFF. CDR3 coding DNA: TGTGCCAGTAGTAAACTAGCGGGAGGCTACAATGAGCAGTTCTTC.

J is TRBJ1-4 and V is TRBV5-1; D ambiguous. The CDR3 runs to 15 residues. V was clipped by 0 bases and J by 8 bases, with 14 bases between them. Germline CDR1 SGHRS, CDR2 YFSETQ. The CDR3: CASSLGAGVGEKLFF. The CDR3 DNA follows: TGCGCCAGCAGCTTGGGGGCCGGGGTTGGGGAAAAACTGTTTTTT.

This chain links TRBV6-5 with TRBJ2-7, with D maybe TRBD1 (6 bases). This CDR3 has 14 residues. Germline assignment: CDR1 MNHEY and CDR2 SVGAGI. V lost 4 bases and J lost 0, with 10 bases in between. CDR3 amino acids: CASSSSTGSYEQYF. CDR3 coding DNA: TGTGCCAGCAGTTCCTCGACAGGCTCCTACGAGCAGTACTTC.

V gene TRBV7-9 combines with J gene TRBJ1-1; D not resolved. V lost 5 bases and J 1 base, leaving 8 bases between the germline ends. The CDR3 contains 13 residues. CDR1 is SEHNR and CDR2 is FQNEAQ in the germline V gene (reference sequence). The CDR3 DNA sequence: TGTGCCAGCAGCGGTCCGGGGAACACTGAAGCTTTCTTT. It specifies CASSGPGNTEAFF.

The table lists this clone with a count of one. The chain employs TRBV18 and TRBJ2-7, with TRBD2 as a possible D gene (5 bases). CDR1 KGHSH and CDR2 LQKENI come from the germline V gene. The V and J ends lost 6 bases and 2 bases respectively, with 14 bases between them. The CDR3 runs 14 residues. DNA of the CDR3: TGTGCCAGCTCCCCAGAGGGCCGTCCCTACGAGCAGTACTTC. The encoded protein is CASSPEGRPYEQYF.

The rearrangement uses TRBV7-2 and TRBJ2-7, with a possible D match to TRBD2 (5 bases). Per the germline V gene, CDR1 is SGHTA and CDR2 is FQGNSA. The CDR3 runs to 13 residues. The V and J ends lost 8 bases and 0 bases respectively, with 11 bases between them. The CDR3 loop is CASGEPSSYEQYF. The CDR3 DNA reads as TGTGCCAGCGGGGAGCCAAGCTCCTACGAGCAGTACTTC.

V is TRBV24-1 and J is TRBJ2-5; the match to TRBD2 covers 7 bases. The germline CDR1 and CDR2 sequences are KGHDR and SFDVKD. The CDR3 runs to 15 residues. V shed 5 bases and J 1 base; nucleotides not matched to a gene: 6. CDR3 sequence reads: CATSVASGLQETQYF. CDR3 coding DNA: TGTGCCACCAGTGTGGCTAGCGGACTCCAAGAGACCCAGTACTTC.

The genes are TRBV7-9 and TRBJ2-5; D might be TRBD1 (6 bases). Germline values: CDR1 SEHNR, CDR2 FQNEAQ (reference sequence). V was pared by 2 bases and J by 5 bases, with 15 bases between. The CDR3 contains 15 residues. The CDR3 bases are TGTGCCAGCAGCTTATACAGGGAACCAGCGGAGACCCAGTACTTC. Its translation: CASSLYREPAETQYF.

The chain has TRBV5-5 and TRBJ1-1; D may be TRBD1 (6 bases). This CDR3 region has 15 residues. V dropped 2 bases and J dropped 4 bases, with 15 bases sitting between them. The germline gives CDR1 SGHKS, CDR2 YYEKEE (reference sequence). The CDR3 reads CASSFSGGGGTEAFF. CDR3 nucleotides: TGTGCCAGCAGCTTTAGTGGGGGCGGTGGCACTGAAGCTTTCTTT.

The rearrangement uses TRBV6-5 and TRBJ2-2; 8 positions agree with TRBD1. CDR3 size: 14 residues. The germline V gene has CDR1 MNHEY and CDR2 SVGAGI. V dropped 6 bases and J dropped 4; count of bases not matched to a gene: 4. The DNA for the CDR3 is TGTGCCAGCAGAAAGACAGGGGTCACCGGGGAGCTGTTTTTT. It encodes CASRKTGVTGELFF.

This clone appeared a few times. The genes are TRBV29-1 and TRBJ2-3; 13 positions agree with TRBD2. Looked up from germline, CDR1 is SQVTM and CDR2 is ANQGSEA. Germline trimming cut 7 bases from V and 0 bases from J; bases unmatched to any gene: 7. CDR3 length equals 16 residues. CDR3 nucleotide sequence: TGCAGCGCGAGACCACTAGCGGGAGGGAGCACAGATACGCAGTATTTT. Its translation: CSARPLAGGSTDTQYF.

This clone was counted a single time. The J gene is TRBJ2-3, the V gene TRBV27, with 7 bases aligning to TRBD1. The germline V gene has CDR1 MNHEY and CDR2 SMNVEV (reference sequence). J was trimmed by 2 bases and V by 10 bases; bases with no gene match: 18. The CDR3 runs to 17 residues. CDR3 residues: CATKTGSFFGNTDTQYF. CDR3 in DNA: TGTGCCACCAAGACAGGGAGCTTTTTTGGTAACACAGATACGCAGTATTTT.

This clone has a single count. The CDR3: CASSQAQGNEKLFF. The CDR3 DNA reads as TGTGCCAGCAGCCAAGCCCAGGGAAATGAAAAACTGTTTTTT. The chain is built from TRBV4-2 and TRBJ1-4; possible D gene TRBD1, 5 bases. The germline CDR1 and CDR2 sequences are LGHNA and YNFKEQ. The V and J ends lost 1 base and 5 bases respectively, with 8 bases between them. The CDR3 covers 14 residues.

CDR3 DNA sequence: TGTGCCAGCAGCTTGAGCAGGGCCACCTTCTACGAGCAGTACTTC. Translation: CASSLSRATFYEQYF. The rearrangement joins TRBV5-5 to TRBJ2-7, with D possibly TRBD1 on 5 matching bases. This CDR3 comprises 15 residues. Trimming took 1 base from V and 3 from J, leaving 14 bases between them. Germline-derived CDR1 and CDR2 are SGHKS and YYEKEE (reference sequence).

The gene calls are TRBV18 and TRBJ2-3, with 10 bases identical to TRBD2. CDR1 KGHSH and CDR2 LQKENI come from the germline V gene. CDR3 size: 13 residues. V dropped 4 bases and J dropped 5; count of bases not matched to a gene: 0. The CDR3 coding sequence is TGTGCCAGCTCACGACTAGCGGGAGATACGCAGTATTTT. Its protein is CASSRLAGDTQYF.

The chain uses TRBV5-1 and TRBJ2-7; TRBD2 matches 12 bases. The CDR3 covers 19 residues. The junction had 18 bases not matched to a gene; V was cut back by 1 base and J by 7 bases. Germline V gene sequence: CDR1 SGHRS, CDR2 YFSETQ. The DNA of the CDR3 is TGCGCCAGCAGCTTGACCGACAAGGGAAGACTAGCGGGGGACTGGGAGCAGTACTTC. The encoded protein is CASSLTDKGRLAGDWEQYF.

The chain recombines TRBV10-2 with TRBJ1-1; 7 positions match TRBD1. This CDR3 contains 14 residues. V lost 6 bases and J lost 4; bases outside the gene matches: 8. Germline lookup yields CDR1 WSHSY and CDR2 SAAADI. The CDR3 DNA follows: TGCGCCAGCAGAGAGACAGGGAGGGTCACTGAAGCTTTCTTT. Its translation is CASRETGRVTEAFF.